These 13 T cell receptor beta chains were all obtained from the same sample, sequenced in a study of shared T cell receptors in the human thymus. Method: immunoSEQ multiplex PCR; TCRdb's copy keeps in-frame clones and lacks some. The sample contains hundreds of thousands of clones, around 87% of which appear only once. The sample also formed part of further work on human thymus T cells.

The sequenced sample consisted of thymocytes. The source is a boy in the first two years of life with a congenital heart defect.

The V call is TRBV5-6, the J call TRBJ2-7, with D tentatively TRBD1 (6 bases). Deletions cut 1 base from V and 4 bases from J, with 12 bases between. Germline V gene data show CDR1 as SGHDT and CDR2 as YYEEEE. The CDR3 is made up of 14 amino acids. In DNA form, the CDR3 reads TGTGCCAGCAGCTTGTCACAGGGAAATTACGAGCAGTACTTC. Amino acid sequence: CASSLSQGNYEQYF. The variable domain in full, with the rest retrieved from reference TRBV5-6 and TRBJ2-7, is DAGVTQSPTHLIKTRGQQVTLRCSPKSGHDTVSWYQQALGQGPQFIFQYYEEEERQRGNFPDRFSGHQFPNYSSELNVNALLLGDSALYLCASSLSQGNYEQYFGPGTRLTVT.

The chain employs TRBV29-1 and TRBJ2-3; 9 nucleotides match TRBD2. The CDR3 extends over 15 amino acids. V was clipped by 7 bases and J by 6 bases; unmatched bases: 14. Germline V gene data show CDR1 as SQVTM and CDR2 as ANQGSEA. CDR3 in amino acids: CSAPGAGGPGDTQYF. The CDR3 bases are TGCAGCGCTCCGGGGGCGGGAGGGCCGGGTGATACGCAGTATTTT.

The chain carries TRBV18 and TRBJ1-2; D might be TRBD1 (5 bases). The germline V gene encodes CDR1 KGHSH and CDR2 LQKENI. CDR3 length: 14 residues. Deletions cut 3 bases from V and 6 bases from J, with 14 bases between. The CDR3 region has the DNA TGTGCCAGCTCACCCCAGGGCGGGGATGATGGCTACACCTTC. This gives the protein CASSPQGGDDGYTF.

This clone was seen once. The chain employs TRBV19 and TRBJ2-3, with 11 bases matching TRBD1. Germline V gives CDR1 LNHDA, CDR2 SQIVND (reference sequence). Losses at the gene ends were 5 bases for V and 2 bases for J; bases not matched to a gene: 12. The CDR3 runs to 18 residues. Here the CDR3 DNA reads TGTGCCAGTAGTCCCACTCCGGGACAGGGGGGACCCACAGATACGCAGTATTTT. Its protein is CASSPTPGQGGPTDTQYF.

The J gene is TRBJ2-3, the V gene TRBV4-3; TRBD2 agrees at 15 bases. Looked up from germline, CDR1 is LGHNA and CDR2 is YSLEER. There are 19 residues in the CDR3. Trimming cost V 2 bases and J 3 bases; bases outside gene matches: 9. The CDR3 is CASSQPGLAGGPGTDTQYF. CDR3 DNA sequence: TGCGCCAGCAGCCAACCTGGACTAGCGGGAGGGCCGGGGACAGATACGCAGTATTTT.

The chain employs TRBV4-1 and TRBJ2-1; the D gene is possibly TRBD1 (6 bases). Per germline, CDR1 MGHRA and CDR2 YSYEKL. V lost 1 base, J lost 7 bases, and 11 bases lay in between. The CDR3 runs to 14 residues. CDR3 amino acids: CASSQVRTANEQFF. CDR3 nucleotides: TGCGCCAGCAGCCAAGTGAGGACAGCGAATGAGCAGTTCTTC.

The chain is built from TRBV27 and TRBJ2-5; 10 nucleotides match TRBD1. The J call is in doubt because the DNA end fits TRBJ2-7 better. This CDR3 is built from 15 residues. Per the germline V gene, CDR1 is MNHEY and CDR2 is SMNVEV (reference sequence). CDR3 in amino acids: CASSSSGQGYYEQYF. CDR3 DNA sequence: TGTGCCAGCAGTTCCTCGGGACAGGGGTACTACGAGCAGTACTTC.

The V call is TRBV9, the J call TRBJ1-1; D uncertain. There are 13 residues in the CDR3. Germline CDR1 and CDR2: SGDLS and YYNGEE. The germline V and J ends were trimmed by 1 base and 4 bases, with 8 bases remaining between them. CDR3 sequence: CASSVREGTEAFF. CDR3 DNA: TGTGCCAGCAGCGTACGAGAGGGCACTGAAGCTTTCTTT.

This chain links TRBV10-2 with TRBJ2-1; D is perhaps TRBD1 (6 bases). Trimming removed 6 bases at V and 4 bases at J, with 13 bases between. CDR1 WSHSY and CDR2 SAAADI come from the germline V gene. The CDR3 totals 14 residues. The CDR3 DNA reads TGCGCCAGCAGCCCCGGGACATCTTACAATGAGCAGTTCTTC. Amino acid sequence: CASSPGTSYNEQFF.

This chain connects TRBV7-8 to TRBJ2-1; D not resolved. In germline, CDR1 is SGHVS, CDR2 FQNEAQ. The ends were cut back, 4 bases at V and 0 bases at J, with 13 bases in the middle. CDR3 size: 16 residues. CDR3 loop: CASSSVPSYSYNEQFF. The CDR3 DNA sequence: TGTGCCAGCAGCTCGGTCCCTTCATACTCCTACAATGAGCAGTTCTTC.

The rearrangement joins TRBV28 to TRBJ1-1; D uncertain. Germline V lookup: CDR1 MDHEN, CDR2 SYDVKM. The V end lost 3 bases, the J end lost 6 bases, and 14 bases lay between the germline ends. The CDR3 runs to 14 residues. The CDR3 sequence is CASSFPRDFPEAFF. The CDR3 region has the DNA TGTGCCAGCAGTTTTCCCCGCGATTTTCCTGAAGCTTTCTTT.

Remarks on this clone: The junction shows a germline mismatch at one end, possibly a read error. V usage is TRBV28 and J usage is TRBJ2-1; the D gene is possibly TRBD2 (5 bases). The CDR3 totals 15 residues. Germline V CDR1 and CDR2: MDHEN, SYDVKM. This CDR3 is CASSTDSLPSNKQFF. The DNA for the CDR3 is TGTGCCAGCAGTACGGACTCGCTCCCCTCCAATAAGCAGTTCTTC.

The chain employs TRBV4-3 and TRBJ2-3; the match to TRBD2 covers 12 bases. Trimming at V came to 4 bases and at J to 4 bases, leaving 3 bases not matched to a gene. The CDR3 has 15 amino acids. In germline, CDR1 is LGHNA, CDR2 YSLEER. In nucleotides, the CDR3 is TGCGCCAGCAGCCGGTCTAGCGGGAGGGCAGATACGCAGTATTTT. Translated, it gives CASSRSSGRADTQYF.